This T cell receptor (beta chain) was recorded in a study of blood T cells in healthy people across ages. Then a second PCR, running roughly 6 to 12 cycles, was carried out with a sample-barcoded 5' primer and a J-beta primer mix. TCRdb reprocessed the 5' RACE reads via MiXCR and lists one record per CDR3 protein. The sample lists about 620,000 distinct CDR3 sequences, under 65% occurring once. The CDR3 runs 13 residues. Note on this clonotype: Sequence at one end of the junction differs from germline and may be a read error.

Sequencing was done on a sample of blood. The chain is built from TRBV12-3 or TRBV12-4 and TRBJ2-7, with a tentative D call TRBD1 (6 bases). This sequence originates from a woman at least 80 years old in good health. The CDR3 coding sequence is TGTGCCGGCAGGCCGACAGGACGGAACGAGCAGTACTTC. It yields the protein CAGRPTGRNEQYF.